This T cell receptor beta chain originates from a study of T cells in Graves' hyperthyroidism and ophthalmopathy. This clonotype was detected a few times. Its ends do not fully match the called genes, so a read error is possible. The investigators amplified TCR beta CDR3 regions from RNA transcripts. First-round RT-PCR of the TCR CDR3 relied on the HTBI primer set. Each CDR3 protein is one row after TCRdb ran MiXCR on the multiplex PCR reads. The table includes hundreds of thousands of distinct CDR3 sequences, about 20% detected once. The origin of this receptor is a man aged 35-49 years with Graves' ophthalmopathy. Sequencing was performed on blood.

The chain's CDR3 is CAWRDLWGYERYF. Here the CDR3 DNA reads TGTGCCTGGAGGGACCTCTGGGGCTACGAGCGGTACTTC. This rearrangement joins TRBV30 to TRBJ2-7, with a weak D call TRBD1 (5 bases). The CDR3 runs to 13 residues. Looked up from germline, CDR1 is GTSNPN and CDR2 is SVGIG (reference sequence).